This T cell receptor beta chain was found in a study of regulatory T cells in long-lasting Graves disease. General observations from the study: There were preferences for TRBV28, TRBJ1-2 and TRBJ2-5 in persistent disease.

The length of the CDR3 is 15 residues. CDR1 WNHNN and CDR2 SYGVQD come from the germline V gene (reference sequence). The trim removed 1 base at V and 7 bases at J, leaving 9 bases unmatched. Relying on iRepertoire HTBI primers and Arm-PCR of CDR3 regions, the team built TCR beta libraries. MiXCR, run by TCRdb on the multiplex PCR reads, gives a single entry per CDR3 protein. The sample includes 350,000 to 450,000 distinct CDR3 sequences, roughly 24% of them seen just once. This clonotype was recorded many times. Its antigen remains unidentified. Time point reported: persistent/refractory GD, antithyroid drugs over 5 years with positive TRAb. Making the TCR library involved RNA that had been extracted from PBMCs. Staff drew around 10 milliliters of peripheral blood into EDTA tubes.

The source of this sequence is a woman aged 40-49 years with Graves disease. V is TRBV10-1 and J is TRBJ2-7; 8 nucleotides line up with TRBD1. This sample comprised peripheral blood mononuclear cells (PBMCs), obtained when the disease was refractory, from a patient treated with antithyroid drugs. CDR3 in amino acids: CASSEFGQGLQEQYF. CDR3 coding DNA: TGCGCCAGCAGTGAGTTCGGACAGGGATTACAAGAGCAGTACTTC.